The sequence of this T cell receptor (beta chain) was determined in a study of blood T cell repertoires in COVID-19. Study-level background: COVID-19 samples, acute and convalescent, were from the United States, Italy and Spain. The analysed material was cDNA or gDNA that came from T cells, B-cell-depleted T cells, or PBMCs.

Source study methods: Amplification of reference gene primers provided the estimated nucleated cell counts. The assay was immunoSEQ multiplex PCR, and TCRdb's table has in-frame clones only and misses some. The V and J calls and clone size are taken from that table; D and trimming were inferred from the DNA. The sample holds about 100,000 clones; 85% are singletons and the top ten take less than 2%. CDR1 and CDR2 from the germline V gene are SNHLY and FYNNEI. Trimming took 7 bases from V and 7 from J, leaving 14 bases between them. The CDR3 extends over 14 amino acids. The specimen sequenced was peripheral blood. This clonotype was obtained from a woman aged 70-85 years with active or convalescent COVID-19. This sequence joins TRBV2 and TRBJ1-6; TRBD1 is a possible D gene (5 bases). The CDR3 nucleotides read TGTGCCAGCACTCTCAGGTCAGGGAATTCACCCCTCCACTTT. Amino acid sequence: CASTLRSGNSPLHF.